This TCR beta chain is drawn from a study of blood T cell repertoires in COVID-19. Background on the study: Specimens from acute and convalescent COVID-19 originated in the United States, Italy and Spain.

J gave up 4 bases and V 3 bases, and 6 bases lay outside the gene matches. There are 15 residues in the CDR3. Per germline, CDR1 SGHVS and CDR2 FQNEAQ. Original handling: Reference gene primer amplification in the assay estimated nucleated cell counts. TCRdb keeps only in-frame clones here, not all; method: immunoSEQ multiplex PCR. The V and J calls and clone size come from that table; D and trimming were worked out from the DNA. The sample shows nearly 300,000 clones, approximately 88% of them seen only once. This sequence joins TRBV7-8 and TRBJ1-3; TRBD1 matches 7 bases. The receptor was isolated from a woman younger than 45 who had recovered from COVID-19. The material sequenced was peripheral blood. In DNA, the CDR3 is TGTGCCAGCAGCTTTATCACAGGGGCCGGAAACACCATATATTTT. Its protein product is CASSFITGAGNTIYF.